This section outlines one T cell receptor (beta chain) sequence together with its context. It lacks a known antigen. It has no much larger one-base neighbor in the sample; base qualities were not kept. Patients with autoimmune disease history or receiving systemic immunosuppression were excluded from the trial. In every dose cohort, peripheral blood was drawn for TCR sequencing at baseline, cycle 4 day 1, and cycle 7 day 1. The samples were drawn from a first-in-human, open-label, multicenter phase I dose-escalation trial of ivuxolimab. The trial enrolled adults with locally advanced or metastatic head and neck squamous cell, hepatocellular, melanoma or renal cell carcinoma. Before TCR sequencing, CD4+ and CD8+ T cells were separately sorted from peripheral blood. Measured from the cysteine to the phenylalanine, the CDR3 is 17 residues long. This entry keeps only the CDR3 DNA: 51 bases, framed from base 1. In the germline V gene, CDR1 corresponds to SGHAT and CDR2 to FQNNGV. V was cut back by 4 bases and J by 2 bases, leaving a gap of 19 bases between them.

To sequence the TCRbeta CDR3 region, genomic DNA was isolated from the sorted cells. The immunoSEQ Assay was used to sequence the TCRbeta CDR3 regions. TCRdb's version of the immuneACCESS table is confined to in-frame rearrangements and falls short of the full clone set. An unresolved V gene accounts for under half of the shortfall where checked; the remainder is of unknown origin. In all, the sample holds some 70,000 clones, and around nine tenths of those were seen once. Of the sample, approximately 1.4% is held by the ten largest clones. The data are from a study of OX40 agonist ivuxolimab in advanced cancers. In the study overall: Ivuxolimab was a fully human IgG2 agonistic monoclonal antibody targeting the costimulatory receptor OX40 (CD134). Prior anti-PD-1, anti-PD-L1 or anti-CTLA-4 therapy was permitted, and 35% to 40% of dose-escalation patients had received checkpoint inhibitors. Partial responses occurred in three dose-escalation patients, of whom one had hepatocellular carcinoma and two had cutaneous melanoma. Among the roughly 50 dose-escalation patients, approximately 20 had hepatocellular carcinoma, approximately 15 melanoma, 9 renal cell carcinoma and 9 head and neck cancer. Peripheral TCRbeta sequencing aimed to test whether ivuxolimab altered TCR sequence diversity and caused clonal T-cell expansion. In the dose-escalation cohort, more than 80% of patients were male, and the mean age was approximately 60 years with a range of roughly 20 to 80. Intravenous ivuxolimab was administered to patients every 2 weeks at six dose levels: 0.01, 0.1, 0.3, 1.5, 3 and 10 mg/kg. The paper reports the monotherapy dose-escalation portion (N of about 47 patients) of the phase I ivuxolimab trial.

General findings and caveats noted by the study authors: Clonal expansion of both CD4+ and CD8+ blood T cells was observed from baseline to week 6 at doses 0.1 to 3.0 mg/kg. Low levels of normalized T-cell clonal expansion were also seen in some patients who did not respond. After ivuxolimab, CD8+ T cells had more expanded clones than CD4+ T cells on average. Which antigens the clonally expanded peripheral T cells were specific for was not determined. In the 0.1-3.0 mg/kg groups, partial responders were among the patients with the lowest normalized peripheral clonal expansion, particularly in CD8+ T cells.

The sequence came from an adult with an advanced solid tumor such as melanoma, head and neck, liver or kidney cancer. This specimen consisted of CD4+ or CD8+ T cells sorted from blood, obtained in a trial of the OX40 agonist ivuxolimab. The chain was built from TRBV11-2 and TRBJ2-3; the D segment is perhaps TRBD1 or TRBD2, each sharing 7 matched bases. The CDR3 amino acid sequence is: CASSSLAGGGHTDTQYF. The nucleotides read TGTGCCAGCAGCTCACTCGCAGGGGGGGGGCACACAGATACGCAGTATTTT.